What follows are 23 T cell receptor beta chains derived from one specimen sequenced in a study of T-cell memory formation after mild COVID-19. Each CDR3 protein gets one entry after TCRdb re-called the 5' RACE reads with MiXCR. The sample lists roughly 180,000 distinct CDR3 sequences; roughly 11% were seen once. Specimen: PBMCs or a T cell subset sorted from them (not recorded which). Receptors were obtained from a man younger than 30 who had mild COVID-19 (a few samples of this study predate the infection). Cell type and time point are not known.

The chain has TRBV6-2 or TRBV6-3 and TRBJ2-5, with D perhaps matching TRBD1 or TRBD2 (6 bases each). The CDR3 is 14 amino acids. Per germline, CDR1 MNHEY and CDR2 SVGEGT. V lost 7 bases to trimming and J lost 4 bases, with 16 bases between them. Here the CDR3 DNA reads TGTGCCAGCACCCGGGGGCCCCATGCAGAGACCCAGTACTTC. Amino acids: CASTRGPHAETQYF.

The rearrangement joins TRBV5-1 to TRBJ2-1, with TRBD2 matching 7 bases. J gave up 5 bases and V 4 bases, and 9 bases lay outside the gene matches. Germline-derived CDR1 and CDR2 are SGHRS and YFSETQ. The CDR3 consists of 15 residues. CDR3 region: CASSDRDYLNNEQFF. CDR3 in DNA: TGCGCCAGCAGCGACCGGGACTACCTAAACAATGAGCAGTTCTTC.

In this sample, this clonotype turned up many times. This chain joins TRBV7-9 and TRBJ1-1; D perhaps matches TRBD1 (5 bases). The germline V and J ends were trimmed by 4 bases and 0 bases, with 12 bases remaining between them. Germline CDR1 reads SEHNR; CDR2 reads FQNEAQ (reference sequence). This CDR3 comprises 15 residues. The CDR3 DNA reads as TGTGCCAGCAGCTACCCAGGACACCTGAACACTGAAGCTTTCTTT. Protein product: CASSYPGHLNTEAFF.

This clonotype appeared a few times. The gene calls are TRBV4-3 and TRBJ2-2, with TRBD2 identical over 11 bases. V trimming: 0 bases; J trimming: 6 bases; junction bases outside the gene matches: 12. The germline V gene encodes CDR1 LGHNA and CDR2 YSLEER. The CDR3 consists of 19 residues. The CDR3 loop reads CASSQELYLSGGASGELFF. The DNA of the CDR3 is TGCGCCAGCAGCCAAGAGTTGTACCTTAGCGGGGGGGCTTCCGGGGAGCTGTTTTTT.

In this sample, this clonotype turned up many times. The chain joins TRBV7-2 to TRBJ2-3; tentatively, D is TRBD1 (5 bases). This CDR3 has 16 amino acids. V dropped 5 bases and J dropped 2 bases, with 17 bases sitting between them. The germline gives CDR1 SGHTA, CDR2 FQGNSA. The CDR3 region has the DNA TGTGCCAGCAGCCAGCCAACAGGATTCCTCACAGATACGCAGTATTTT. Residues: CASSQPTGFLTDTQYF.

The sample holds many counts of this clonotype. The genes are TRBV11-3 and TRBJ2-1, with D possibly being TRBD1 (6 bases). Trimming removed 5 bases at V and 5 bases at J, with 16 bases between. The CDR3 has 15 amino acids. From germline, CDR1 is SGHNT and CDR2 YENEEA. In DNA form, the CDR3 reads TGTGCCAGCAGCCCAGGGCAGGGGTCCCACAATGAGCAGTTCTTC. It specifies CASSPGQGSHNEQFF.

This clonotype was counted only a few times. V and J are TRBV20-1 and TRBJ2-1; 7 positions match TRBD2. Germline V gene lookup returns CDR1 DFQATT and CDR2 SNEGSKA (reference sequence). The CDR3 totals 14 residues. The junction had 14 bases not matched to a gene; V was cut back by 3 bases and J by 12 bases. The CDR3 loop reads CSARGLGSSGGQFF. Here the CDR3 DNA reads TGCAGTGCTAGGGGACTGGGGTCATCGGGGGGGCAGTTCTTC.

This CDR3 reads CASSRFRSQPQHF. CDR3 nucleotide sequence: TGTGCCAGCAGCCGGTTTAGGAGTCAGCCCCAGCATTTT. The V and J genes are TRBV7-2 and TRBJ1-5; no definite D call. The ends were cut back, 5 bases at V and 6 bases at J, with 11 bases in the middle. The CDR3 loop spans 13 amino acids. Germline V gene lookup returns CDR1 SGHTA and CDR2 FQGNSA.

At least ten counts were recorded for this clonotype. In nucleotides, the CDR3 is TGTGCCACTACCTCCTCTGGTGAGACCCAGTACTTC. Translating it yields CATTSSGETQYF. V usage is TRBV2 and J usage is TRBJ2-5; no clear D. Looked up from germline, CDR1 is SNHLY and CDR2 is FYNNEI. Deletions cut 10 bases from V and 5 bases from J, with 14 bases between. The CDR3 totals 12 residues.

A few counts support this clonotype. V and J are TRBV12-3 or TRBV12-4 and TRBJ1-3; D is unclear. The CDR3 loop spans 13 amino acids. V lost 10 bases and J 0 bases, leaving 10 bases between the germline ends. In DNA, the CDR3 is TGTGCCAATGGACGGAACTCTGGAAACACCATATATTTT. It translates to CANGRNSGNTIYF.

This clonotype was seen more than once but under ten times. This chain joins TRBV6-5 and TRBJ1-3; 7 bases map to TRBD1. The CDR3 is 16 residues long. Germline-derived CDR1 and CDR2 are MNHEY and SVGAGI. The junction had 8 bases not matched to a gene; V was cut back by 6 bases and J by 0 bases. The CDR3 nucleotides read TGTGCCAGCAGGCTAGGGGGCCCAGCCTCTGGAAACACCATATATTTT. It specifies CASRLGGPASGNTIYF.

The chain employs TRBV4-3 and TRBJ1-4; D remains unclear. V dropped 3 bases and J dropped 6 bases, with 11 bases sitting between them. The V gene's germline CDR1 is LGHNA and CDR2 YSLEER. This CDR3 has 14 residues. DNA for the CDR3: TGCGCCAGCAGCCATGGCAGTATTGATGAAAAACTGTTTTTT. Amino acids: CASSHGSIDEKLFF.

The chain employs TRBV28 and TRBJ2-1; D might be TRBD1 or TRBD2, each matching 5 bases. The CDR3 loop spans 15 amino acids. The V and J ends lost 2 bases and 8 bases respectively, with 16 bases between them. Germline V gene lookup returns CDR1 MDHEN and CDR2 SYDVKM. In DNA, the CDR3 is TGTGCCAGCAGTTTACCCGGGGCCAGTGGGGATGAGCAGTTCTTC. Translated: CASSLPGASGDEQFF.

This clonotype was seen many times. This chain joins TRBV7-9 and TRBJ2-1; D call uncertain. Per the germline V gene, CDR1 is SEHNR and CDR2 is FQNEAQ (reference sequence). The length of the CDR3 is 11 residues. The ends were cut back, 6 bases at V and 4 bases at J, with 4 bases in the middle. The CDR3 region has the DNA TGTGCCAGCAGATCTTACAATGAGCAGTTCTTC. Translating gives CASRSYNEQFF.

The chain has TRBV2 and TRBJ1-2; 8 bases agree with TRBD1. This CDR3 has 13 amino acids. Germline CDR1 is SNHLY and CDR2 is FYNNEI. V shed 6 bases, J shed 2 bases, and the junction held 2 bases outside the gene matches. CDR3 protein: CASRGTGNYGYTF. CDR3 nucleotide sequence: TGTGCCAGCAGGGGGACAGGAAACTATGGCTACACCTTC.

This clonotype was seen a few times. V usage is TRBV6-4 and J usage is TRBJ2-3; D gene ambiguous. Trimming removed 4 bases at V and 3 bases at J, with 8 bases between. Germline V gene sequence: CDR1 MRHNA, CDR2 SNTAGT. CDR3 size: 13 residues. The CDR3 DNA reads TGTGCCAGCAGTGGAGTAGGGACAGATACGCAGTATTTT. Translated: CASSGVGTDTQYF.

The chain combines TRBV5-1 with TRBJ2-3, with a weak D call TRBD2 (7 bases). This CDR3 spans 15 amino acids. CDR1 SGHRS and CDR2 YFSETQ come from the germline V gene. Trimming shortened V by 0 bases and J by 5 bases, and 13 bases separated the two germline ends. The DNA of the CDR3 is TGCGCCAGCAGCTTGGTCGGGGGGCGCGGAGATACGCAGTATTTT. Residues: CASSLVGGRGDTQYF.

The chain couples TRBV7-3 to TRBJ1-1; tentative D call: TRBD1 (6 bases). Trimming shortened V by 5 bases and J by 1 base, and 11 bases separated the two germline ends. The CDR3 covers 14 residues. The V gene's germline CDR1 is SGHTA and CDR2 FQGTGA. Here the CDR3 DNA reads TGTGCCAGCAGCGAACAGGGTCCGAACACTGAAGCTTTCTTT. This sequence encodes CASSEQGPNTEAFF.

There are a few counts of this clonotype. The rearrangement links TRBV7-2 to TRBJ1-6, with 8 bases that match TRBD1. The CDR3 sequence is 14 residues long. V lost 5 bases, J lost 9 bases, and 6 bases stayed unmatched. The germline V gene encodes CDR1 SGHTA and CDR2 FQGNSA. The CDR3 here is CASSLDRGGSPLHF. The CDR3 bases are TGTGCCAGCAGCCTCGACAGGGGTGGTTCACCCCTCCACTTT. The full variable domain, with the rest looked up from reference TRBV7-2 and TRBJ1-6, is GAGVSQSPSNKVTEKGKDVELRCDPISGHTALYWYRQSLGQGLEFLIYFQGNSAPDKSGLPSDRFSAERTGGSVSTLTIQRTQQEDSAVYLCASSLDRGGSPLHFGNGTRLTVT.

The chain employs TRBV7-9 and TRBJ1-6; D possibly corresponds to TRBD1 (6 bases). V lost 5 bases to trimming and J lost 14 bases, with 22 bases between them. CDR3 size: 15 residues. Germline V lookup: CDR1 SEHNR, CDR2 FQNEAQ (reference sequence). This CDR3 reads CASSRTKMTDRSLHF. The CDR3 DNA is TGTGCCAGCAGCCGAACCAAAATGACTGACAGGTCCCTCCACTTT.

The CDR3 sequence: CASSQERLSAEAFF. The CDR3 region has the DNA TGCGCCAGCAGCCAAGAACGGCTTAGTGCTGAAGCTTTCTTT. V is TRBV4-3 and J is TRBJ1-1, with unresolved D. The CDR3 loop spans 14 amino acids. Germline values: CDR1 LGHNA, CDR2 YSLEER. V lost 0 bases, J lost 6 bases, and 11 bases lay in between.

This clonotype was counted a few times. The CDR3 spells CASSLTGTRETQYF. DNA for the CDR3: TGCGCCAGCAGCTTGACAGGGACCAGGGAGACCCAGTACTTC. V usage is TRBV5-1 and J usage is TRBJ2-5; weak D call: TRBD1 (6 bases). The germline V gene encodes CDR1 SGHRS and CDR2 YFSETQ. This CDR3 has 14 residues. With 1 base removed from V and 5 bases from J, the gap between germline ends came to 12 bases.

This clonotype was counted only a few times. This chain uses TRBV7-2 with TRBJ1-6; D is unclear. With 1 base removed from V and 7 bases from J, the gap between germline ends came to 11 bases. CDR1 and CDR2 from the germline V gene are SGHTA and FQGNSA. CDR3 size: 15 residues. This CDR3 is CASSLGVRLNSPLHF. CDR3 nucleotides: TGTGCCAGCAGCTTAGGAGTCAGGCTGAATTCACCCCTCCACTTT.